This passage covers 9 T cell receptor beta chains from one sample sequenced in a study of beta chain features in type 1 diabetes. Study-wide points: A moderate, significant TCRB CDR3 shortening appeared in type 1 diabetes across four CD4+ subsets.

Antigens for these TCRs are unknown. Sequencing targeted expressed TCRB transcripts, as all isolated RNA had been reverse transcribed. Only in-frame clones appear in the TCRdb table, and some are missing; sequencing was by immunoSEQ multiplex PCR. The sample contains under 300,000 clones, 14% of which appear only once. The sample was naive CD4+ T cells from blood. All receptors come from a man aged 25 to 45 with type 1 diabetes.

This clone came up a few times. The chain couples TRBV6-1 to TRBJ1-2, with 11 bases identical to TRBD1. Germline CDR1 is MNHNS and CDR2 is SASEGT. The CDR3 length is 13 residues. The junction had 6 bases not matched to a gene; V was cut back by 7 bases and J by 8 bases. The CDR3 protein is CASNGQGARGYTF. The DNA of the CDR3 is TGTGCCAGCAACGGACAGGGGGCGCGGGGCTACACCTTC.

The chain employs TRBV5-1 and TRBJ1-2, with TRBD1 as a possible D gene (6 bases). V gave up 0 bases and J gave up 4 bases, with 16 bases separating them. This CDR3 region has 16 residues. CDR1 is SGHRS, CDR2 YFSETQ, per germline. Here the CDR3 DNA reads TGCGCCAGCAGCTTGGGTCTAGTGGGGGCCAGCTATGGCTACACCTTC. Translating gives CASSLGLVGASYGYTF.

CDR3 DNA: TGCGCCAGCAGCTTGGTTTTCGCGGGGGAGTTCACAGATACGCAGTATTTT. It encodes CASSLVFAGEFTDTQYF. The J gene is TRBJ2-3, the V gene TRBV5-1, with 7 bases fitting TRBD2. Germline loops: CDR1 SGHRS, CDR2 YFSETQ. The CDR3 contains 17 residues. Germline trimming cut 0 bases from V and 2 bases from J; bases unmatched to any gene: 9.

The V gene is TRBV29-1, the J gene TRBJ2-5; 9 bases agree with TRBD2. Germline trimming cut 7 bases from V and 4 bases from J; bases unmatched to any gene: 10. CDR3 length equals 14 residues. Germline CDR1 reads SQVTM; CDR2 reads ANQGSEA. The CDR3 is CSEISGGTGETQYF. CDR3 coding DNA: TGCAGCGAGATCAGCGGGGGGACGGGAGAGACCCAGTACTTC.

A few counts support this clone. This rearrangement joins TRBV6-5 to TRBJ2-3, with TRBD1 identical over 8 bases. J was trimmed by 3 bases and V by 2 bases; bases with no gene match: 4. The germline CDR1 and CDR2 sequences are MNHEY and SVGAGI. The CDR3 has 15 amino acids. CDR3 nucleotide sequence: TGTGCCAGCAGTTACCGACAGGGGCGGACAGATACGCAGTATTTT. It encodes CASSYRQGRTDTQYF.

The J gene is TRBJ2-3, the V gene TRBV6-6; TRBD1 matches 9 bases. After removal of 4 bases from V and 5 bases from J, the junction contained 7 bases not matched to a gene. The CDR3 consists of 15 residues. Per the germline V gene, CDR1 is MNHNY and CDR2 is SVGAGI (reference sequence). The CDR3 DNA reads TGTGCCAGCAGTTCCATGGGGACAGGGCGAGATACGCAGTATTTT. It is translated as CASSSMGTGRDTQYF.

The V call is TRBV27, the J call TRBJ1-5; D remains unclear. The germline CDR1 and CDR2 sequences are MNHEY and SMNVEV (reference sequence). The CDR3 consists of 15 residues. The V gene lost 4 bases and the J gene lost 0 bases, with 10 bases spanning the gap. The DNA for the CDR3 is TGTGCCAGCAGTTCCTCCAGTTATAGCAATCAGCCCCAGCATTTT. This translates into CASSSSSYSNQPQHF.

This clone was seen more than once but under ten times. V usage is TRBV7-9 and J usage is TRBJ2-2; TRBD2 matches at 8 bases. This CDR3 is built from 13 residues. Germline V gene sequence: CDR1 SEHNR, CDR2 FQNEAQ (reference sequence). The J segment lost 4 bases and the V segment lost 8 bases, leaving 3 bases of the junction unmatched. Here the CDR3 reads CASHGGGTGELFF. The CDR3 nucleotides read TGTGCCAGCCACGGGGGGGGCACCGGGGAGCTGTTTTTT.

The genes are TRBV10-2 and TRBJ1-2, with 11 bases lining up with TRBD1. V trimming: 7 bases; J trimming: 3 bases; junction bases outside the gene matches: 7. Germline V gene sequence: CDR1 WSHSY, CDR2 SAAADI. The CDR3 sequence is 15 residues long. The CDR3 loop reads CASTPGTGGDYGYTF. Written as DNA, the CDR3 is TGCGCCAGCACCCCCGGGACAGGGGGAGACTATGGCTACACCTTC.